The clone carrying this TCR beta chain has only a few counts. Germline V gene data show CDR1 as SNHLY and CDR2 as FYNNEI. V was clipped by 7 bases and J by 3 bases, with 12 bases between them. The CDR3 loop spans 13 amino acids. The sample is drawn from a study of T cell changes during pregnancy in multiple sclerosis. Repertoires were generated with immunoSEQ multiplex PCR, while TCRdb's copy carries only in-frame clones and drops some. The profile shows tens of thousands of clones, around 94% of them singletons. The source of this sequence is a female donor with multiple sclerosis, enrolled in a pregnancy study. The sequencing here drew on CD4+ T cells from peripheral blood mononuclear cells, taken after pregnancy. The rearrangement uses TRBV2 and TRBJ1-1, with D unresolved. The CDR3 nucleotides read TGTGCCAGCAAAGCGCTGGGAGACACTGAAGCTTTCTTT. This translates into CASKALGDTEAFF.